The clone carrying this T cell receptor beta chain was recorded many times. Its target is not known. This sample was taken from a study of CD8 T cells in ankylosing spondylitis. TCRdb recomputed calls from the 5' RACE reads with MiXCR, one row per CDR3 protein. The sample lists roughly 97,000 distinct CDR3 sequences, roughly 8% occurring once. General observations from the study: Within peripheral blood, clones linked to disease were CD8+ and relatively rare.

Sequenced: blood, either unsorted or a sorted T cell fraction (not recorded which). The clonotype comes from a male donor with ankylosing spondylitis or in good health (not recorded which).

The CDR3 DNA reads TGTGCCAGCTCACCAAAAGAGGCTAGCGGGAGGGCCGGTAAGCAGTTCTTC. It codes for CASSPKEASGRAGKQFF. The chain recombines TRBV18 with TRBJ2-1; 12 positions match TRBD2. From germline, CDR1 is KGHSH and CDR2 LQKENI. After removal of 2 bases from V and 11 bases from J, the junction contained 13 bases not matched to a gene. The CDR3 sequence is 17 residues long.